This T cell receptor (beta chain) was identified in a study of response to subunit inactivated influenza vaccine. Using its own MiXCR run on the RT-PCR reads, TCRdb lists one record per CDR3 protein. Of roughly 650,000 distinct CDR3 sequences in the sample, around 13% were seen once. CDR1 is SNHLY and CDR2 is FYNNEI in the germline V gene. V lost 8 bases to trimming and J lost 5 bases, with 13 bases between them. The CDR3 length is 13 residues. The sample holds many counts of this clonotype. The source is a man aged 45-60 years who received an inactivated influenza vaccine. The gene calls are TRBV2 and TRBJ2-1; D gene unclear. The sample consisted of PBMCs from blood, taken 14 to 15 days before vaccination. The CDR3 DNA is TGTGCCAGCGGCGGCTTCTTAGACAATGAGCAGTTCTTC. It yields the protein CASGGFLDNEQFF.